Detailed here is one TCR beta chain. Its antigen remains unidentified. The record has no base qualities; no much larger clone is one base away. The immunoSEQ multiplex PCR assay was used to generate TCR libraries, with TCR-beta and/or TCR-alpha/delta assays applied to each sample. Amplified TCR libraries were sequenced on the Illumina high-throughput platform. The authors processed their data as follows. Clustering and dimensionality reduction relied on pairwise TCRdist distances among GMM-specific receptors from T cells that were either sorted ex vivo or expanded in vitro. The score assigned to each clinical repertoire was mean NN-distance, meaning the average TCRdist to the nearest 10% of tetramer-positive reference sequences. GEM TCR motif frequency was calculated as the fraction of unique TCRs that matched known GEM sequences by V/J usage and CDR3 length. Linear discriminant analysis with leave-one-out cross-validation, implemented in scikit-learn, was used to classify active tuberculosis. This immuneACCESS table, as held by TCRdb, lists in-frame sequences with V and J called but not all clones. Of the missing ones, under half trace to an unresolved V gene in checked studies; the others have no known cause. V and J calls plus clone size are reproduced from that table; the DNA served to infer D and trimming. This sample is represented by more than 30,000 clones; around 94% of them were singletons. About 4.5% of the sample goes to the ten largest clones.

Taken from cysteine to phenylalanine, the CDR3 has 14 residues. Just the 42-base CDR3 DNA is kept, in frame starting at base 1. CDR1 and CDR2 (KGHSH, LQKENI) derive from the germline V gene. V has 4 bases trimmed and J has 8 bases trimmed; junction bases matching no gene number 10. This entry belongs to a study of T cells in tuberculosis (dated by TCRdb to 2016 to 2018). General notes on the study: In the study, CD1B tetramers and high-throughput TCR immunosequencing were combined to characterize T cells specific for the mycobacterial lipid antigen glucose monomycolate (GMM). Active tuberculosis patient PBMC were archived before or within 7 days of starting standard anti-tuberculosis treatment. A South African clinical cohort compared IGRA-negative adolescents, IGRA-positive adolescents with latent tuberculosis and adults with active tuberculosis, ten per group. The full study reports these points: Active tuberculosis TCR-alpha repertoires showed smaller mean NN-distances to GMM-specific TCRs than IGRA-negative controls, suggesting clonal expansion of these TCRs. With the diverse GMM-specific repertoire as input, a classifier achieved 87% accuracy (AUROC around 0.93), whereas GEM motif frequencies as input gave approximately 70% accuracy. Clinical samples were chosen by availability of cryopreserved specimens, and active tuberculosis cases were adults while controls were adolescents. The smaller NN-distances were partly driven by shorter CDR3-alpha lengths in active tuberculosis patients, and the difference for TCR-beta did not reach statistical significance.

The time point label, as the study defines it: new active TB diagnosis, blood taken before or within 7 days of starting treatment. Active tuberculosis patients were HIV-seronegative South African adults aged 18 years or older with a new diagnosis. Active tuberculosis was confirmed by positive sputum smear microscopy and/or positive M. tuberculosis culture. Unsorted cryopreserved PBMC were immunosequenced, covering on average roughly 98,000 T cells per clinical donor. Sequencing was performed on PBMCs, taken at tuberculosis diagnosis. This chain joins TRBV18 to TRBJ1-2; TRBD1 aligns with 7 central bases. This clonotype originated in an adult with tuberculosis. The CDR3 is CASSQQGSLNGYTF. In nucleotide form, the sequence is TGTGCCAGCTCACAACAGGGGAGCCTGAACGGCTACACCTTC.